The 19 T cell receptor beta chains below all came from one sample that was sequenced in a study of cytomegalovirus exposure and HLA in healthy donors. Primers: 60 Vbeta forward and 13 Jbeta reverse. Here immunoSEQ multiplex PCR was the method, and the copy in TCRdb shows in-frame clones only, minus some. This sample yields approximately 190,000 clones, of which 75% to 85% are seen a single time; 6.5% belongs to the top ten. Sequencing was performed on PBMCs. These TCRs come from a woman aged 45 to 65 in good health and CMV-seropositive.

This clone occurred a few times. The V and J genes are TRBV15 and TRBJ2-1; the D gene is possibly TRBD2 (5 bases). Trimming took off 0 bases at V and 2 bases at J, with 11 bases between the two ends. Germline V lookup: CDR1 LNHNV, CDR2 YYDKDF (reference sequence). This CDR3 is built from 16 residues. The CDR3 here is CATSREGLGPYNEQFF. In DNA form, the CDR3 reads TGTGCCACCAGCAGAGAAGGACTCGGACCCTACAATGAGCAGTTCTTC.

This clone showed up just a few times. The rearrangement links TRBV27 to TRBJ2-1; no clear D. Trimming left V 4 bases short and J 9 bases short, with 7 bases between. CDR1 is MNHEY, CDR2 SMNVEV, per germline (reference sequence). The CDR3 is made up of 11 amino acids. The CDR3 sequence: CASSSQFEQFF. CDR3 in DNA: TGTGCCAGCAGTTCCCAATTTGAGCAGTTCTTC.

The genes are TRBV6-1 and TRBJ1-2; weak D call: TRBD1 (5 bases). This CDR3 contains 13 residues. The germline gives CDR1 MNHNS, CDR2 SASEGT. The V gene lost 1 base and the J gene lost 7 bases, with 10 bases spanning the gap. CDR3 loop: CASSEEGRGGYTF. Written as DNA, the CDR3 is TGTGCCAGCAGTGAAGAGGGGCGAGGTGGCTACACCTTC.

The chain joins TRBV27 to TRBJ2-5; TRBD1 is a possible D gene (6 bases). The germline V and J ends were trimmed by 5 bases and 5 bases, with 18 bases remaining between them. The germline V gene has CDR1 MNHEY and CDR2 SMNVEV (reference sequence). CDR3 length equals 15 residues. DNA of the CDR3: TGTGCCAGCAGTCCCGCCCAGGGGAGAAGGGAGACCCAGTACTTC. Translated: CASSPAQGRRETQYF.

The CDR3 here is CASSLGQGGSGELFF. CDR3 bases: TGTGCCAGCAGCTTGGGACAGGGAGGGTCCGGGGAGCTGTTTTTT. The chain is built from TRBV11-3 and TRBJ2-2, with 9 bases identical to TRBD1. V shed 3 bases, J shed 6 bases, and the junction held 5 bases outside the gene matches. The CDR3 has 15 residues. CDR1 is SGHNT, CDR2 YENEEA, per germline.

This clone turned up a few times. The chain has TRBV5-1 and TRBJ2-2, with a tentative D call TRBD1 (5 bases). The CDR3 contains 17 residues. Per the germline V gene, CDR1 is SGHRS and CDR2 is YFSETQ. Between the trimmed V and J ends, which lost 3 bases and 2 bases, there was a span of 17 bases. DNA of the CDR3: TGCGCCAGCAGCTCCGGACATCCCTCGGAAAACACCGGGGAGCTGTTTTTT. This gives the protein CASSSGHPSENTGELFF.

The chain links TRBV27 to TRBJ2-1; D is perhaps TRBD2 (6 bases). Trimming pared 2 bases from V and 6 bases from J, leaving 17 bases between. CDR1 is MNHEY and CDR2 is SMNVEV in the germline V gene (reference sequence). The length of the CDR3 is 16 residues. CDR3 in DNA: TGTGCCAGCAGTTTAATAGAAAAGCGGGCGGGCAATGAGCAGTTCTTC. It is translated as CASSLIEKRAGNEQFF.

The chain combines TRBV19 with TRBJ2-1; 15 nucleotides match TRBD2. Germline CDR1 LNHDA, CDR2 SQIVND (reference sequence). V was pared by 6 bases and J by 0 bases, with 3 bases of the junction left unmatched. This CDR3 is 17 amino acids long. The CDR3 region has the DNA TGTGCCAGTAGGGGACTAGCGGGAGGCAGCTCCTACAATGAGCAGTTCTTC. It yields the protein CASRGLAGGSSYNEQFF.

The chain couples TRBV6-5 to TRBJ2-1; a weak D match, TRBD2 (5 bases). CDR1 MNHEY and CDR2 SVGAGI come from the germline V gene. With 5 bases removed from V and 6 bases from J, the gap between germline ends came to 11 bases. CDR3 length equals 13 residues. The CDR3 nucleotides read TGTGCCAGCAGTCCCCATACTAGCAATGAGCAGTTCTTC. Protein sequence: CASSPHTSNEQFF.

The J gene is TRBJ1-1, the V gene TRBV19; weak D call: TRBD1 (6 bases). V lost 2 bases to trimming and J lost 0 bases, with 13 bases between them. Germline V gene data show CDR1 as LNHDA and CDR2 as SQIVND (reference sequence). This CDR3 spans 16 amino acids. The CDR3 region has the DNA TGTGCCAGTAGTATAAGCAGGGGATGGGTGAACACTGAAGCTTTCTTT. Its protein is CASSISRGWVNTEAFF.

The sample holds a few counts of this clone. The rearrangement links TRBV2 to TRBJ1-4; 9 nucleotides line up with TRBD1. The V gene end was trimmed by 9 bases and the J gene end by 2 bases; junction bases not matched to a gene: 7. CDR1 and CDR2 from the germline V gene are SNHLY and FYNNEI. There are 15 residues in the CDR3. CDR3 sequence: CARGDRVKTNEKLFF. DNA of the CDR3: TGTGCCAGGGGGGACAGGGTCAAGACTAATGAAAAACTGTTTTTT. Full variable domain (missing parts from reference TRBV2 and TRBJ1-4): EPEVTQTPSHQVTQMGQEVILRCVPISNHLYFYWYRQILGQKVEFLVSFYNNEISEKSEIFDDQFSVERPDGSNFTLKIRSTKLEDSAMYFCARGDRVKTNEKLFFGSGTQLSVL.

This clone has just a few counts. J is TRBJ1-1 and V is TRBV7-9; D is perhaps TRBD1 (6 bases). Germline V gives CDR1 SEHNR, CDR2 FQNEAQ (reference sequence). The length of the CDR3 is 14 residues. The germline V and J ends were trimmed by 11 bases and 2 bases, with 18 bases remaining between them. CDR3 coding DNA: TGTGCCCTGGGGCCGGGGGGCCGAAACACTGAAGCTTTCTTT. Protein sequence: CALGPGGRNTEAFF.

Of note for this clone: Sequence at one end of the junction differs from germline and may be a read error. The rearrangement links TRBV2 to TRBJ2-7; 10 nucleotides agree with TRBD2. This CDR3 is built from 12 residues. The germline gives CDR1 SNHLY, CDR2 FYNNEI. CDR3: CASSERGTSDHF. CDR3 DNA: TGTGCCAGCAGTGAACGGGGGACTAGCGATCACTTC.

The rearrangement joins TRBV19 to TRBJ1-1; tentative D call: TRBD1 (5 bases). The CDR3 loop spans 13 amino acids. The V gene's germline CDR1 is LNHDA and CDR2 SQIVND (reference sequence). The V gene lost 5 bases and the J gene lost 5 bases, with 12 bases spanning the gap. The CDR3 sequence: CASSDRGGTEAFF. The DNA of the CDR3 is TGTGCCAGTAGTGATCGCGGGGGGACTGAAGCTTTCTTT. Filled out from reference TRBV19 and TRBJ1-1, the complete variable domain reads DGGITQSPKYLFRKEGQNVTLSCEQNLNHDAMYWYRQDPGQGLRLIYYSQIVNDFQKGDIAEGYSVSREKKESFPLTVTSAQKNPTAFYLCASSDRGGTEAFFGQGTRLTVV.

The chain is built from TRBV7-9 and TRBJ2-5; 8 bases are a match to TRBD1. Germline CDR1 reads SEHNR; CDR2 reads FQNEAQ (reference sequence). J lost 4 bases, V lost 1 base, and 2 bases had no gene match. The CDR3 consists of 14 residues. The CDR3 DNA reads TGTGCCAGCAGCTTAGTGCAGGGGGCAGAGACCCAGTACTTC. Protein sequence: CASSLVQGAETQYF.

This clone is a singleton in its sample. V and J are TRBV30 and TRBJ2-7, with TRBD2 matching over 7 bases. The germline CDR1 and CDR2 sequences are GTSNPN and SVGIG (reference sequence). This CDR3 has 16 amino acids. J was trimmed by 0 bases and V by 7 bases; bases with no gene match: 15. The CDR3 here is CASLGTNELSSYEQYF. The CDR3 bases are TGTGCCTCTCTGGGGACTAACGAACTTAGCTCCTACGAGCAGTACTTC.

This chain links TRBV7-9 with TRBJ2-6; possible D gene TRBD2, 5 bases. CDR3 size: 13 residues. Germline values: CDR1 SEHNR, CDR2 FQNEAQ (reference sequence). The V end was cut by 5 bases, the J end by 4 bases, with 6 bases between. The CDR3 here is CASSDYGANVLTF. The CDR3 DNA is TGTGCCAGCAGCGACTACGGGGCCAACGTCCTGACTTTC.

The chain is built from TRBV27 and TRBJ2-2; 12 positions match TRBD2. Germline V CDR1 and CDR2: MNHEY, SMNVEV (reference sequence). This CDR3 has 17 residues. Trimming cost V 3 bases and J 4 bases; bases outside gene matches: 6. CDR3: CASSFLMGLAGTGELFF. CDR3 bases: TGTGCCAGCAGTTTCCTTATGGGACTAGCGGGCACCGGGGAGCTGTTTTTT.

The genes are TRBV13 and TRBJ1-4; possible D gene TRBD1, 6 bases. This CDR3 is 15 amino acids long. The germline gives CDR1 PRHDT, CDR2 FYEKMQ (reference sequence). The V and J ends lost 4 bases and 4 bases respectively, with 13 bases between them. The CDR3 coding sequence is TGTGCCAGCAGCTCCCGGGACACCTTTAATGAAAAACTGTTTTTT. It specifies CASSSRDTFNEKLFF.